Listed here are 23 T cell receptor beta chains from one sample, sequenced in a study of CD8 T cells in Susac syndrome. RNA totalling about 0.45 to 1 ug underwent reverse transcription with random hexamers. TCRdb re-called the immunoSEQ multiplex PCR reads through MiXCR, storing one row per CDR3 protein. Here the sample spans some 150,000 distinct CDR3 sequences, about 95% being singletons. Input material: CD8+ T cells from PBMCs. The source of these receptors is a human donor with multiple sclerosis.

This rearrangement joins TRBV29-1 to TRBJ2-7; the D gene is possibly TRBD2 (6 bases). The V and J ends lost 7 bases and 6 bases respectively, with 16 bases between them. CDR1 SQVTM and CDR2 ANQGSEA come from the germline V gene. This CDR3 spans 12 amino acids. CDR3 bases: TGCAGCGCTCCGGGGGAATCTGGCGAGCAGTACTTC. Protein: CSAPGESGEQYF.

As regards this clonotype: At one end, the junction sequence differs from germline, possibly due to a read error. This chain connects TRBV6-6 to TRBJ2-3; 7 bases agree with TRBD2. Germline V CDR1 and CDR2: MNHNY, SVGAGI (reference sequence). The CDR3 loop spans 13 amino acids. For the CDR3, the DNA is TGTGCCAGCAAGGAGACTAGCACATATACGCAGTATTTT. Its translation: CASKETSTYTQYF.

The gene calls are TRBV2 and TRBJ2-1; TRBD1 or TRBD2 may be the D gene (7 bases each). This CDR3 contains 16 residues. CDR1 is SNHLY and CDR2 is FYNNEI in the germline V gene. V was clipped by 5 bases and J by 4 bases, with 18 bases between them. The CDR3 reads CASSYRGGGLYNEQFF. The CDR3 DNA sequence: TGTGCCAGCAGTTACAGGGGAGGGGGCCTTTACAATGAGCAGTTCTTC.

J is TRBJ1-1 and V is TRBV29-1; no definite D call. The CDR3 is 15 amino acids. Germline-derived CDR1 and CDR2 are SQVTM and ANQGSEA. The V gene lost 2 bases and the J gene lost 0 bases, with 13 bases spanning the gap. The CDR3 DNA reads as TGCAGCGTTGAACCTGAGCGGATATTGAACACTGAAGCTTTCTTT. This translates into CSVEPERILNTEAFF.

The rearrangement joins TRBV30 to TRBJ2-5, with 9 bases that match TRBD1. Per germline, CDR1 GTSNPN and CDR2 SVGIG (reference sequence). With 5 bases clipped from V and 1 base from J, the junction kept 8 bases outside the gene matches. This CDR3 contains 15 residues. The CDR3 DNA reads as TGTGCCTGGGATAGGACAGGGGCCTTCCAAGAGACCCAGTACTTC. Translating gives CAWDRTGAFQETQYF.

This chain uses TRBV9 with TRBJ2-1; 7 bases are a match to TRBD1. Looked up from germline, CDR1 is SGDLS and CDR2 is YYNGEE. The CDR3 has 13 residues. Unmatched junction bases numbered 7, after V lost 3 bases and J lost 10 bases. The DNA of the CDR3 is TGTGCCAGCAGCGAACAGGGGACGTGGGAGCAGTTCTTC. This translates into CASSEQGTWEQFF.

V and J are TRBV28 and TRBJ1-5; D is unresolved. The V and J ends lost 7 bases and 4 bases respectively, with 11 bases between them. Germline values: CDR1 MDHEN, CDR2 SYDVKM. The CDR3 sequence is 13 residues long. The CDR3 region has the DNA TGTGCCAGCACCCCCGGGCGGAATCAGCCCCAGCATTTT. It yields the protein CASTPGRNQPQHF.

V gene TRBV28 combines with J gene TRBJ2-2; TRBD1 matches at 10 bases. Germline CDR1 and CDR2: MDHEN and SYDVKM. The CDR3 is 16 amino acids. Trimming took 7 bases from V and 3 from J; bases not matched to a gene: 8. The CDR3 is CASTPPGQGHTGELFF. DNA for the CDR3: TGTGCCAGCACCCCGCCGGGACAGGGGCACACCGGGGAGCTGTTTTTT.

In its sample, this clonotype was seen once. The rearrangement links TRBV27 to TRBJ2-7; D is perhaps TRBD2 (7 bases). V lost 5 bases, J lost 6 bases, and 20 bases lay in between. Germline V CDR1 and CDR2: MNHEY, SMNVEV (reference sequence). This CDR3 is 15 amino acids long. The CDR3 region is CASSPEVGGGLEQYF. The CDR3 DNA reads as TGTGCCAGCAGTCCAGAGGTTGGGGGGGGGCTCGAGCAGTACTTC.

The chain uses TRBV30 and TRBJ2-1; D is perhaps TRBD2 (7 bases). Germline assignment: CDR1 GTSNPN and CDR2 SVGIG (reference sequence). Trimming shortened V by 0 bases and J by 8 bases, and 11 bases separated the two germline ends. This CDR3 is 13 amino acids long. CDR3 DNA sequence: TGTGCCTGGAGTGTTTGGGGGGGCCATGAGCAGTTCTTC. It encodes CAWSVWGGHEQFF.

J is TRBJ1-2 and V is TRBV29-1, with TRBD1 identical over 10 bases. The germline V gene has CDR1 SQVTM and CDR2 ANQGSEA. CDR3 size: 13 residues. With V trimmed by 5 bases and J by 6 bases, 6 bases remained unmatched. The chain's CDR3 is CSVRDRGPDGYTF. CDR3 coding DNA: TGCAGCGTTCGGGACAGGGGACCTGATGGCTACACCTTC. The variable domain in full, with the rest retrieved from reference TRBV29-1 and TRBJ1-2, is SAVISQKPSRDICQRGTSLTIQCQVDSQVTMMFWYRQQPGQSLTLIATANQGSEATYESGFVIDKFPISRPNLTFSTLTVSNMSPEDSSIYLCSVRDRGPDGYTFGSGTRLTVV.

The CDR3 bases are TGTGCCAGCAGGGACCCCCTCTCTGACGACGATACGCAGTATTTT. Its protein is CASRDPLSDDDTQYF. This chain uses TRBV6-1 with TRBJ2-3; D remains ambiguous. Looked up from germline, CDR1 is MNHNS and CDR2 is SASEGT. The CDR3 covers 15 residues. The ends were cut back, 6 bases at V and 6 bases at J, with 19 bases in the middle.

In DNA form, the CDR3 reads TGTGCCAGCTCACCAGAGAACTCGGGACAGGGCTACGAGCAGTACGTC. Translation gives CASSPENSGQGYEQYV. This chain joins TRBV18 and TRBJ2-7; 9 bases are shared with TRBD1. CDR3 size: 16 residues. CDR1 KGHSH and CDR2 LQKENI come from the germline V gene. Germline trimming cut 2 bases from V and 3 bases from J; bases unmatched to any gene: 8.

This sequence joins TRBV4-2 and TRBJ2-5, with D perhaps TRBD2 (5 bases). In germline, CDR1 is LGHNA, CDR2 YNFKEQ. Trimming stripped 2 bases from V and 3 bases from J, with 13 bases between. The CDR3 sequence is 15 residues long. The CDR3 spells CASSQSSGIEETQYF. CDR3 DNA sequence: TGTGCCAGCAGCCAAAGTTCGGGGATCGAAGAGACCCAGTACTTC.

V gene TRBV13 combines with J gene TRBJ2-1; unclear D gene. Trimming removed 1 base at V and 5 bases at J, with 9 bases between. This CDR3 has 14 amino acids. Germline-derived CDR1 and CDR2 are PRHDT and FYEKMQ (reference sequence). The CDR3 protein is CASSLVAGHNEQFF. For the CDR3, the DNA is TGTGCCAGCAGCTTAGTGGCAGGTCACAATGAGCAGTTCTTC.

The rearrangement links TRBV7-9 to TRBJ2-5; 7 bases fit TRBD1. CDR3 size: 15 residues. Trimming at V came to 8 bases and at J to 5 bases, leaving 14 bases not matched to a gene. CDR1 is SEHNR and CDR2 is FQNEAQ in the germline V gene (reference sequence). This CDR3 reads CASRHPYRGEETQYF. CDR3 nucleotides: TGTGCCAGCCGCCACCCTTACAGGGGCGAGGAGACCCAGTACTTC. Using reference TRBV7-9 and TRBJ2-5 for the parts outside the CDR3, the full variable domain is DTGVSQNPRHKITKRGQNVTFRCDPISEHNRLYWYRQTLGQGPEFLTYFQNEAQLEKSRLLSDRFSAERPKGSFSTLEIQRTEQGDSAMYLCASRHPYRGEETQYFGPGTRLLVL.

This rearrangement joins TRBV20-1 to TRBJ2-7; perhaps D is TRBD1 or TRBD2 (5 bases each). Trimming stripped 5 bases from V and 0 bases from J, with 11 bases between. The CDR3 contains 13 residues. Germline V lookup: CDR1 DFQATT, CDR2 SNEGSKA (reference sequence). The CDR3 sequence is CSAARDLSYEQYF. In DNA form, the CDR3 reads TGCAGTGCTGCTCGGGACCTCTCCTACGAGCAGTACTTC.

The V and J genes are TRBV2 and TRBJ2-7; D gene unclear. Germline V lookup: CDR1 SNHLY, CDR2 FYNNEI. This CDR3 has 11 amino acids. The V gene lost 1 base and the J gene lost 3 bases, with 1 base spanning the gap. CDR3 DNA: TGTGCCAGCAGTGAAGACTACGAGCAGTACGTC. Encoded protein: CASSEDYEQYV.

V and J are TRBV24-1 and TRBJ1-2; D not resolved. Germline assignment: CDR1 KGHDR and CDR2 SFDVKD. Trimming left V 3 bases short and J 8 bases short, with 9 bases between. The CDR3 loop spans 12 amino acids. Here the CDR3 DNA reads TGTGCCACCAGTGATCCCTCGGGCGGCTACACCTTC. Translating it yields CATSDPSGGYTF.

V is TRBV27 and J is TRBJ2-1; D gene unclear. This CDR3 has 14 residues. Germline CDR1 and CDR2: MNHEY and SMNVEV (reference sequence). Trimming pared 0 bases from V and 4 bases from J, leaving 7 bases between. CDR3 amino acids: CASSLSTLYNEQFF. The CDR3 bases are TGTGCCAGCAGTTTATCGACCCTTTACAATGAGCAGTTCTTC.

This clonotype is a singleton in its sample. The J gene is TRBJ2-1, the V gene TRBV19; 7 nucleotides agree with TRBD2. Germline trimming cut 5 bases from V and 8 bases from J; bases unmatched to any gene: 6. The length of the CDR3 is 13 residues. Germline V gives CDR1 LNHDA, CDR2 SQIVND (reference sequence). CDR3 bases: TGTGCCAGTAGTGGGGTAGCGGGCCATGAGCAGTTCTTC. It encodes CASSGVAGHEQFF. The whole variable domain, filled in from reference TRBV19 and TRBJ2-1, reads DGGITQSPKYLFRKEGQNVTLSCEQNLNHDAMYWYRQDPGQGLRLIYYSQIVNDFQKGDIAEGYSVSREKKESFPLTVTSAQKNPTAFYLCASSGVAGHEQFFGPGTRLTVL.

This chain joins TRBV14 and TRBJ2-1, with D possibly TRBD1 on 6 matching bases. The germline gives CDR1 SGHDN, CDR2 FVKESK. There are 16 residues in the CDR3. Trimming stripped 1 base from V and 4 bases from J, with 14 bases between. The CDR3 bases are TGTGCCAGCAGCCAAGGGTACAGGGCAACGTACAATGAGCAGTTCTTC. This encodes CASSQGYRATYNEQFF. The variable domain in full, with the rest retrieved from reference TRBV14 and TRBJ2-1, is EAGVTQFPSHSVIEKGQTVTLRCDPISGHDNLYWYRRVMGKEIKFLLHFVKESKQDESGMPNNRFLAERTGGTYSTLKVQPAELEDSGVYFCASSQGYRATYNEQFFGPGTRLTVL.

V and J are TRBV29-1 and TRBJ2-3; 9 nucleotides align to TRBD1. V was pared by 7 bases and J by 3 bases, with 5 bases of the junction left unmatched. The CDR3 has 13 residues. Germline lookup yields CDR1 SQVTM and CDR2 ANQGSEA. This CDR3 reads CSDGTGWTDTQYF. The DNA for the CDR3 is TGCAGCGACGGGACAGGGTGGACAGATACGCAGTATTTT.